What follows describes a single T cell receptor (beta chain). The germline V gene encodes CDR1 ENHRY and CDR2 SYGVKD. Trimming took off 7 bases at V and 0 bases at J, with 7 bases between the two ends. There are 14 residues in the CDR3. The sample originates from a study of blood T cell repertoires in COVID-19. Method: immunoSEQ multiplex PCR; TCRdb's copy keeps in-frame clones and lacks some. The repertoire holds about 230,000 clones, around 86% seen once, with 11% in the top ten. The sequence derives from a man between 45 and 60 years old with COVID-19, enrolled during active disease. The specimen sequenced was peripheral blood. This chain joins TRBV10-3 and TRBJ1-6; D is unresolved. CDR3 loop: CAITESSYNSPLHF. CDR3 in DNA: TGTGCCATCACCGAGAGCTCCTATAATTCACCCCTCCACTTT.